The 13 T cell receptor beta chains below all came from one sample that was sequenced in a study of CD8+ T cells in alopecia areata (dated by TCRdb to the late 2010s). The treatment or condition label for this specimen denotes: oral pan-JAK inhibitor, 5-10 mg twice daily. Library preparation used the immunoSEQ multiplex PCR assay. For TCR sequencing, RNA was extracted from every sample and reverse transcribed into cDNA to serve as template. TCRdb's version of the immuneACCESS table is confined to in-frame rearrangements and falls short of the full clone set. An unresolved V gene accounts for under half of the shortfall where checked; the remainder is of unknown origin. For this sample there are 150,000 to 200,000 clones; approximately 51% appear just once. The ten largest clones represent over 9.5% of the sample. Sequencing used CD8+ T cells sorted from blood, obtained at week 52, from a patient treated with tofacitinib. The receptors derive from a human donor with alopecia areata.

This clone was observed a few times. This sequence joins TRBV30 and TRBJ1-1, with TRBD1 as a possible D gene (5 bases). V was pared by 3 bases and J by 6 bases, with 8 bases between. The CDR3 extends over 11 amino acids. Germline V gene lookup returns CDR1 GTSNPN and CDR2 SVGIG (reference sequence). CDR3 sequence: CAWSAGPEAFF. Written as DNA, the CDR3 is TGTGCCTGGAGCGCGGGACCTGAAGCTTTCTTT.

The sample holds a few counts of this clone. Other DNA sequences in the sample encode the same CDR3. J is TRBJ2-7 and V is TRBV30; no clear D gene. Trimming shortened V by 0 bases and J by 2 bases, and 11 bases separated the two germline ends. CDR1 and CDR2 (germline): GTSNPN, SVGIG (reference sequence). CDR3 length: 14 amino acids. The CDR3 spells CAWSVVDGPYEQYF. The CDR3, as DNA: TGTGCCTGGAGTGTAGTGGATGGGCCCTACGAGCAGTACTTC.

This chain uses TRBV30 with TRBJ1-2, with a weak D call TRBD1 (6 bases). Germline CDR1 GTSNPN, CDR2 SVGIG (reference sequence). The CDR3 sequence is 13 residues long. V lost 2 bases, J lost 5 bases, and 12 bases lay in between. CDR3 sequence reads: CAWSSDRFYGYTF. The CDR3 nucleotides read TGTGCCTGGAGTTCCGACAGGTTTTATGGCTACACCTTC.

In this sample, this clone turned up once. The chain is built from TRBV7-9 and TRBJ1-5; 7 nucleotides line up with TRBD1. The CDR3 has 14 residues. Per germline, CDR1 SEHNR and CDR2 FQNEAQ (reference sequence). V lost 5 bases, J lost 5 bases, and 6 bases stayed unmatched. Here the CDR3 reads CASSRTGVDQPQHF. The CDR3 DNA is TGTGCCAGCAGCCGAACAGGGGTAGATCAGCCCCAGCATTTT. The variable domain in full, with the rest retrieved from reference TRBV7-9 and TRBJ1-5, is DTGVSQNPRHKITKRGQNVTFRCDPISEHNRLYWYRQTLGQGPEFLTYFQNEAQLEKSRLLSDRFSAERPKGSFSTLEIQRTEQGDSAMYLCASSRTGVDQPQHFGDGTRLSIL.

This clone was seen a handful of times. CDR3 DNA sequence: TGCGCCAGCAGCTTTACAGCAGCTAACTATGGCTACACCTTC. Protein sequence: CASSFTAANYGYTF. The chain is built from TRBV5-1 and TRBJ1-2, with D unresolved. The ends were cut back, 2 bases at V and 0 bases at J, with 8 bases in the middle. Germline assignment: CDR1 SGHRS and CDR2 YFSETQ. The CDR3 is made up of 14 amino acids.

This clone was found a few times. The chain combines TRBV29-1 with TRBJ2-5; D may be TRBD1 or TRBD2 (5 bases each). V was trimmed by 3 bases and J by 7 bases, leaving 12 bases between them. This CDR3 spans 12 amino acids. The germline gives CDR1 SQVTM, CDR2 ANQGSEA. CDR3 sequence reads: CSVETGGGTQYF. The CDR3 region has the DNA TGCAGCGTTGAGACGGGTGGGGGGACCCAGTACTTC.

The chain employs TRBV15 and TRBJ1-6; unclear D gene. The CDR3 is 14 residues long. CDR1 LNHNV and CDR2 YYDKDF come from the germline V gene (reference sequence). Trimming took off 6 bases at V and 5 bases at J, with 11 bases between the two ends. The CDR3, as DNA: TGTGCCACCAGATTCTTTCAGGATAATTCACCCCTCCACTTT. This translates into CATRFFQDNSPLHF. Complete variable domain (other parts from reference TRBV15 and TRBJ1-6): DAMVIQNPRYQVTQFGKPVTLSCSQTLNHNVMYWYQQKSSQAPKLLFHYYDKDFNNEADTPDNFQSRRPNTSFCFLDIRSPGLGDTAMYLCATRFFQDNSPLHFGNGTRLTVT.

This chain connects TRBV11-2 to TRBJ1-1; D is undetermined. CDR1 and CDR2 from the germline V gene are SGHAT and FQNNGV. This CDR3 is built from 14 residues. The V and J ends lost 3 bases and 4 bases respectively, with 12 bases between them. The DNA for the CDR3 is TGTGCCAGCAGCTTTTCGGTCCGAGGCACTGAAGCTTTCTTT. Amino acid sequence: CASSFSVRGTEAFF.

The chain combines TRBV12-5 with TRBJ1-1; D call uncertain. Deletions cut 3 bases from V and 11 bases from J, with 4 bases between. The CDR3 covers 9 residues. Looked up from germline, CDR1 is LGHNT and CDR2 is FRNRAP. The DNA of the CDR3 is TGTGCTAGTGGTTTTGACGCTTTCTTT. Its protein product is CASGFDAFF.

The rearrangement joins TRBV7-3 to TRBJ1-2; 7 bases align to TRBD1. J lost 6 bases, V lost 3 bases, and 16 bases had no gene match. Per germline, CDR1 SGHTA and CDR2 FQGTGA. The CDR3 sequence is 17 residues long. CDR3 nucleotide sequence: TGTGCCAGCAGCTTGATAGGGGGCGGTTTATCGCTCAATGGCTACACCTTC. Amino acids: CASSLIGGGLSLNGYTF.

The V call is TRBV7-2, the J call TRBJ2-5; no clear D gene. V gave up 4 bases and J gave up 5 bases, with 8 bases separating them. Germline-derived CDR1 and CDR2 are SGHTA and FQGNSA. CDR3 length equals 12 residues. DNA for the CDR3: TGTGCCAGCAGCTCAGATGTGGAGACCCAGTACTTC. Encoded protein: CASSSDVETQYF. Supplemented by reference TRBV7-2 and TRBJ2-5, the full variable domain reads GAGVSQSPSNKVTEKGKDVELRCDPISGHTALYWYRQSLGQGLEFLIYFQGNSAPDKSGLPSDRFSAERTGGSVSTLTIQRTQQEDSAVYLCASSSDVETQYFGPGTRLLVL.

The rearrangement joins TRBV4-3 to TRBJ2-7; D is uncertain. CDR1 and CDR2 (germline): LGHNA, YSLEER. V was trimmed by 1 base and J by 4 bases, leaving 14 bases between them. This CDR3 has 15 residues. CDR3 loop: CASSQGGLRHYEQYF. Written as DNA, the CDR3 is TGCGCCAGCAGCCAAGGGGGATTGCGGCATTACGAGCAGTACTTC.

This sequence joins TRBV29-1 and TRBJ1-2; D remains unclear. The V gene's germline CDR1 is SQVTM and CDR2 ANQGSEA. The germline V and J ends were trimmed by 2 bases and 6 bases, with 13 bases remaining between them. CDR3 size: 13 residues. The CDR3 DNA reads as TGCAGCGTTGAATTGGGGTTCTTCGATGGCTACACCTTC. Translation gives CSVELGFFDGYTF.